Here is one TCR beta chain with its context. Antigen: not known. At one boundary the junction diverges from the germline segment, which might be a read error. The data belong to a study of cytomegalovirus exposure and HLA in healthy donors. Findings and caveats of the study: For most TCR sequences rarity was the rule, although some public TCRs occurred in many donors.

The length of the CDR3 is 15 residues. CDR1 and CDR2 from the germline V gene are SGHTA and FQGNSA. The primer mix had 60 Vbeta and 13 Jbeta primers. The assay was immunoSEQ multiplex PCR, and TCRdb's table has in-frame clones only and misses some. The data show approximately 160,000 clones, roughly 77% seen once. The TCR originated in a woman between 50 and 59 years old in good health and CMV-seropositive. This chain connects TRBV7-2 to TRBJ2-2; 7 bases are shared with TRBD2. Specimen: PBMCs. CDR3 sequence: CASSYQGGNAGELFF. The CDR3 coding sequence is TGTGCCAGCAGCTACCAGGGAGGGAACGCCGGGGAGCTGTTTTTT.